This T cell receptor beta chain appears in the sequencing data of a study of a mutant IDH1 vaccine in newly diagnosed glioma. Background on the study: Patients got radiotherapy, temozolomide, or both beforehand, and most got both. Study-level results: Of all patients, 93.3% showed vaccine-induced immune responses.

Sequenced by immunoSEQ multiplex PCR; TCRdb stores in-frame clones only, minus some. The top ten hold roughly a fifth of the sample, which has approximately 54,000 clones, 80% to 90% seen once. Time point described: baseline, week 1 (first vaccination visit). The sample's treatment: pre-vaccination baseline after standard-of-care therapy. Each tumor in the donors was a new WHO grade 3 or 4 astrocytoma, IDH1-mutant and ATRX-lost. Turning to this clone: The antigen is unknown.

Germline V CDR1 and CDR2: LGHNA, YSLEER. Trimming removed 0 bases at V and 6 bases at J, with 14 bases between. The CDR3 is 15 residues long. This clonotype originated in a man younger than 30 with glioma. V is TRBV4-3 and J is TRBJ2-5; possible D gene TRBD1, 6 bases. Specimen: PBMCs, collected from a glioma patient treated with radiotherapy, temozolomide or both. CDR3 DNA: TGCGCCAGCAGCCAAGAATTTTCCAGGGGACAGACCCAGTACTTC. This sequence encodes CASSQEFSRGQTQYF.